A selection of T cell receptor beta chains follows, all from one sample in a study of cytomegalovirus exposure and HLA in healthy donors. Profiled with immunoSEQ multiplex PCR; TCRdb holds only in-frame clones, not every one. The sample comprises some 190,000 clones, around 80% of which are singletons, and 1.4% rests with the top ten. The specimen sequenced was PBMCs. Source of these receptors: a girl between 10 and 17 years old in good health and CMV-seropositive. The conserved cysteine and the conserved F or W are not part of the CDR3 here. The order of the fields is V gene, J gene, CDR3 protein.

TRBV5-4	TRBJ2-5	ASSSAGETQY
TRBV4-3	TRBJ1-1	ASSHRQGDTEAF
TRBV5-4	TRBJ2-1	ASSFSRGEEEQF
TRBV10-3	TRBJ2-1	AIRTAGASLGSYNEQF
TRBV6-5	TRBJ1-1	ASRARGNTEAF
TRBV7-9	TRBJ2-3	ASSLAMGDGTDTQY
TRBV10-3	TRBJ2-5	AISVRRGGEDETQY
TRBV15	TRBJ1-1	ATSRGLHRPRDTEAF
TRBV27	TRBJ1-1	ASSFTREYTEAF
TRBV19	TRBJ1-6	ASSASMDRGNSPLH
TRBV12-5	TRBJ2-3	ASGSGTGPTDTQY
TRBV18	TRBJ1-4	ASSINRASDEKLF
TRBV27	TRBJ2-3	ASSSPAGGSQDTQY
TRBV4-1	TRBJ2-1	ASSQDPGGGITYNEQF
TRBV7-7	TRBJ2-5	ASSLLAGGETQY
TRBV6-1	TRBJ2-2	ASAGTSAKTGELF
TRBV15	TRBJ1-2	ATSRTGESYGYT
TRBV7-9	TRBJ2-1	ASSLIENEQF
TRBV7-2	TRBJ2-4	ASSLVGFDRGQDIQY
TRBV2	TRBJ1-2	ASSDSLEYDRAGGYT
TRBV11-2	TRBJ2-3	ASSLGGLAIPTDTQY
TRBV5-1	TRBJ1-5	ASSLVSEQYSNQPQH
TRBV7-7	TRBJ2-7	ASSLGRLDEQY
TRBV27	TRBJ2-7	ASSGTAEAYEQY